This T cell receptor beta chain was found in a study of Ad26.COV2.S vaccination and SARS-CoV-2 variants. Study-level points and caveats: Greater spike-specific TCR breadth was seen in vaccine recipients than in placebo recipients.

Here immunoSEQ multiplex PCR was the method, and the copy in TCRdb shows in-frame clones only, minus some. Of about 350,000 clones listed, about 87% are singletons. Stated treatment: about 20 received Ad26.COV2.S at low or high dose, single or two shots; about 5 received placebo; per-sample allocation not given. Each sample was drawn 63 days after the first injection (of vaccine or placebo). A remark on this clone: No antigen is known for it.

The TCR was taken from a person between 18 and 65 years old who received the Ad26.COV2.S COVID-19 vaccine or a placebo. Here the sequenced sample was peripheral blood, taken in a trial of Ad26.COV2.S vaccine versus placebo.

The CDR3 loop is CASRPTGPWEQFF. CDR3 nucleotides: TGTGCCAGCAGGCCGACGGGGCCCTGGGAGCAGTTCTTC. This chain connects TRBV2 to TRBJ2-1; TRBD1 or TRBD2 may be the D gene (5 bases each). V dropped 6 bases and J dropped 10 bases, with 16 bases sitting between them. The CDR3 loop spans 13 amino acids. Germline V gene lookup returns CDR1 SNHLY and CDR2 FYNNEI.